Given below is one T cell receptor (beta chain) in context. Either two negative PCRs, clearance, or symptom resolution qualified Cohort 3 donors as recovered. This specimen belongs to a study of blood T cell repertoires in COVID-19. Study as a whole: PBMCs, B-cell-depleted T cells, or T cells were the source of the cDNA or gDNA that made up the material.

The table came from immunoSEQ multiplex PCR; TCRdb's copy has only in-frame clones and leaves some out. The repertoire holds 490,000 or so clones, with over 75% as singletons. Trimming cost V 5 bases and J 15 bases, with 17 bases left between them. CDR1 is SGHVS and CDR2 is FQNEAQ in the germline V gene. The CDR3 length is 12 residues. The TCR sequence derives from a woman between 40 and 55 years old who had recovered from COVID-19. V usage is TRBV7-8 and J usage is TRBJ2-1; D may be TRBD1 (6 bases). Sequencing was carried out using PBMCs or T cells enriched from blood (not recorded which). The CDR3 reads CASSPQPQGPFF. The CDR3 DNA sequence: TGTGCCAGCAGCCCACAACCACAGGGTCCGTTCTTC.